A single sample is the source of the 10 T cell receptor beta chains below, sequenced in a study of blood T cell repertoires in COVID-19 (dated by TCRdb to the early 2020s). Library preparation used the immunoSEQ multiplex PCR assay. TCRdb carries this immuneACCESS record with in-frame sequences only. Its versions omit some clonotypes, under half of them owing to an unresolved V gene in the studies checked, with the rest unexplained. The sample profile shows 310,000 or so clones; roughly 90% of them were found once. The biggest ten clones account for 4% of the sample. Sequenced: peripheral blood. The receptor set was obtained from a woman between 45 and 65 years old with active or convalescent COVID-19.

The CDR3 bases are TGTGCCAGCAGCCCTAAATCCACCGGGGAGCTGTTTTTT. Its protein is CASSPKSTGELFF. V usage is TRBV7-3 and J usage is TRBJ2-2, with no clear D. In germline, CDR1 is SGHTA, CDR2 FQGTGA. The CDR3 runs 13 residues. The V and J ends lost 5 bases and 4 bases respectively, with 8 bases between them.

The chain has TRBV28 and TRBJ1-1; D remains unclear. The V end lost 8 bases, the J end lost 1 base, and 11 bases lay between the germline ends. The CDR3 runs to 13 residues. Germline V CDR1 and CDR2: MDHEN, SYDVKM. The CDR3 loop is CASRWAPNTEAFF. The CDR3 DNA reads TGTGCCAGCCGATGGGCCCCGAACACTGAAGCTTTCTTT.

The V call is TRBV15, the J call TRBJ2-3; D remains ambiguous. This CDR3 spans 14 amino acids. CDR1 and CDR2 (germline): LNHNV, YYDKDF (reference sequence). Trimming left V 0 bases short and J 5 bases short, with 9 bases between. As DNA, the CDR3 is TGTGCCACCAGCAGAGATATCCTGTTAGATACGCAGTATTTT. Amino acids: CATSRDILLDTQYF.

The chain recombines TRBV30 with TRBJ2-1, with no clear D. This CDR3 contains 11 residues. Germline V CDR1 and CDR2: GTSNPN, SVGIG (reference sequence). The CDR3 spells CMADSYNEQFF. CDR3 DNA sequence: TGTATGGCTGACTCCTACAATGAGCAGTTCTTC.

The chain carries TRBV5-4 and TRBJ1-4; tentative D call: TRBD1 (6 bases). CDR1 and CDR2 from the germline V gene are SGHNT and YYREEE (reference sequence). Trimming removed 3 bases at V and 0 bases at J, with 12 bases between. This CDR3 comprises 16 residues. The CDR3 DNA reads TGTGCCAGCAGCTCAGGGGCAGGATCAACTAATGAAAAACTGTTTTTT. Translated, it gives CASSSGAGSTNEKLFF.

The chain links TRBV4-2 to TRBJ2-3, with D unclear. This CDR3 is 13 amino acids long. Trimming pared 2 bases from V and 4 bases from J, leaving 7 bases between. Germline V gene data show CDR1 as LGHNA and CDR2 as YNFKEQ. The CDR3 region is CASSQSFPDTQYF. The CDR3 bases are TGTGCCAGCAGCCAATCTTTTCCAGATACGCAGTATTTT.

The rearrangement joins TRBV7-9 to TRBJ2-1; TRBD2 is a possible D gene (7 bases). Germline-derived CDR1 and CDR2 are SEHNR and FQNEAQ (reference sequence). Trimming left V 5 bases short and J 6 bases short, with 23 bases between. The CDR3 length is 17 residues. The CDR3 DNA follows: TGTGCCAGCAGCCGTTTTTTTGGGGGCGGGAGAGGCAATGAGCAGTTCTTC. Translating gives CASSRFFGGGRGNEQFF.

This rearrangement joins TRBV20-1 to TRBJ2-3; D unclear. V dropped 5 bases and J dropped 5 bases, with 8 bases sitting between them. Per the germline V gene, CDR1 is DFQATT and CDR2 is SNEGSKA (reference sequence). There are 11 residues in the CDR3. The CDR3 loop reads CSALSGDTQYF. CDR3 nucleotides: TGCAGTGCTCTTTCCGGAGATACGCAGTATTTT.

The CDR3 region is CSASWGLAGGPGETQYF. In DNA, the CDR3 is TGCAGTGCTAGTTGGGGACTAGCGGGGGGGCCCGGGGAGACCCAGTACTTC. The genes are TRBV20-1 and TRBJ2-5; 16 nucleotides agree with TRBD2. The CDR3 has 17 amino acids. Germline assignment: CDR1 DFQATT and CDR2 SNEGSKA (reference sequence). Trimming at V came to 3 bases and at J to 5 bases, leaving 9 bases not matched to a gene.

The chain couples TRBV3-1 (or the pseudogene TRBV3-2) to TRBJ2-5; TRBD2 aligns across 7 bases. Per germline, CDR1 LGHDT and CDR2 YNNKEL (reference sequence). Trimming at V came to 1 base and at J to 0 bases, leaving 2 bases not matched to a gene. This CDR3 is 15 amino acids long. The CDR3 loop is CASSQGLADQETQYF. The CDR3 bases are TGTGCCAGCAGCCAAGGGCTAGCGGACCAAGAGACCCAGTACTTC.